The entry that follows covers one TCR beta chain sequence. Its antigen is unknown. Within one base of it there is no much larger clone, and no base qualities were kept. Its CDR3 holds 16 amino acids, cysteine through phenylalanine. Just the 48-base CDR3 DNA is kept, in frame starting at base 1. Taken from the germline V gene, the CDR1 and CDR2 loops are MDHEN and SYDVKM. V lost 2 bases and J lost 7 bases, and the count of bases not matched to a germline gene is 10. The data are from a study of blood T cells in healthy people across ages (dated by TCRdb to about 2015). In terms of the full investigation: Template switching captured roughly one uniquely barcoded TCR beta cDNA molecule per two T cells in model experiments. The study measured age-related changes in TCR beta repertoire diversity using deep sequencing normalized with unique cDNA molecular identifiers. To avoid experimental bias, donors of different ages were spread randomly across the sequencing lanes. Four age groups were formed from the donors: young (average about 17 years), middle-aged (just under 40), aged (roughly 58) and long-lived (less than 85). The study analyzed two additional independent replicas of 1 million unique cDNA reads from the same blood draw for two donors, one aged 18 to 30 and one aged 80 or older. Results the study describes overall, beyond this receptor: Estimates of total diversity from one million sequenced T cells were regarded as lower bounds and underestimates. Compared with the aged group, the long-lived group had more naive CD4+ T cells, fewer expanded clones and increased TCR diversity, suggesting age selection. Donor CMV infection status was unknown, potentially confounding age-related changes in expanded clonotypes. Bulk unsorted PBMC profiling prevented conclusive comparison of naive and antigen-experienced compartments. Observed TCR beta diversity per million T cells fell roughly linearly with age, and a significant reduction was already apparent by age around 44. There was a strong correlation between observed TCR beta diversity and the percentage of naive T cells measured by flow cytometry.

Systemically healthy Caucasian individuals from Russia, 39 in total and aged roughly 6 to 100 years, were included as donors. Each donor gave 9 to 10 milliliters of peripheral blood, collected into EDTA-treated Vacutainer tubes. Ficoll-Paque density-gradient centrifugation was used to isolate PBMCs, with at least 7 million per sample. Total RNA was extracted from PBMCs with Trizol reagent, with at least 6 micrograms obtained per sample. Naive CD45RAhigh/CD27high T cell percentages were measured by flow cytometry on a PBMC aliquot from every donor. Library preparation employed 5' RACE. The sequencer was an Illumina HiSeq 2500. A second roughly 7 to 12 cycle PCR used a sample-barcoded 5' primer and a J-beta primer mix. A template-switch 5' adaptor carrying 12 random nucleotides introduced a unique molecular identifier onto each TCR beta cDNA molecule. At least 2.5 million CDR3-containing paired-end reads were obtained from each sample. All of the RNA was converted into first-strand cDNA using the Mint cDNA synthesis kit, with a TRBC-specific oligonucleotide serving as the primer. All cDNA was treated with uracil-DNA glycosylase and then went through a first 18-cycle PCR with the universal primers M1SS and BC2_uni_R. On the authors' methods: Normalization of each sample was performed by random selection of 1 million high-quality reads, each carrying a distinct molecular identifier. Reads with shared molecular identifiers were discarded instead of being binned into consensus sequences. MiTCR, run with a Q25 quality threshold and the strictest error-elimination algorithm, handled CDR3 identification, clonotype clustering and error correction. Lower-bound total TCR beta diversity was estimated with a nonparametric unseen species model using Euler transformation. The public reads were run again by TCRdb, first through fastp at Q25 and then through MiXCR, and only productive beta chains were kept. Rows with a matching CDR3 protein are joined into one entry that keeps the most common DNA and genes. In this record, the V and J calls reflect TCRdb's handling and not the investigators' own analysis. This sample has approximately 800,000 distinct CDR3 sequences in its table, and approximately 67% of those were observed once. 25% to 35% of the sample rests with the top ten.

The sequenced sample was blood. The chain is made from TRBV28 and TRBJ2-1; TRBD2 fits 8 bases in the junction. The receptor was isolated from a man aged 30-40 years in good health. The CDR3 protein is CASSLPGGSGRNEQFF. The nucleotide sequence is TGTGCCAGCAGTTTACCGGGGGGGTCGGGGAGAAATGAGCAGTTCTTC.